The entry below describes one T cell receptor beta chain. This clonotype was counted at least ten times. Its antigen is not yet known. No base quality information exists; no much larger clone differs at one position. The data belong to a study of CD8 T cells in ankylosing spondylitis (dated by TCRdb to the late 2010s). Broadly, across the study: The study set out to find disease-linked TCR variants by profiling T cell receptor beta repertoires in ankylosing spondylitis patients and healthy donors. The full study cohort comprised some 27 ankylosing spondylitis patients and about 110 healthy donors. Samples of peripheral blood were taken, and for ankylosing spondylitis patients, synovial fluid was collected as well.

TCRdb shows the sequencer as Illumina HiSeq 2500. Quantitative 5'-RACE with molecular barcodes was the method used to prepare the TCR beta libraries. Per the original workflow: To identify disease-linked TCR variants, a new computational method was used, one built on a probabilistic model of VDJ rearrangement. TCRdb reprocessing: public reads trimmed at Q25 with fastp, clones called with MiXCR, in-frame beta chains kept. Rows with a matching CDR3 protein are joined into one entry that keeps the most common DNA and genes. TCRdb, not the authors, supplied the V and J calls. Here the sample has roughly 160,000 distinct CDR3 sequences; under 14% occur a single time. The ten biggest clones cover about 29% of the sample. The research as a whole found: Significant enrichment of the disease-linked clones was reported in matched synovial fluid samples from ankylosing spondylitis patients. Blood from ankylosing spondylitis patients appeared to be characterized by a TCR beta motif made up of several highly homologous amino acid variants. A CD8+ phenotype was shown by the disease-linked clones, which were found at relatively low frequencies in peripheral blood. Some of the motif variants had been reported before in the synovial fluid and blood of reactive arthritis patients, a finding that suggests common disease-initiation mechanisms.

V is trimmed back by 6 bases and J by 0 bases, and the junction contains 7 bases that no gene match accounts for. The germline V gene encodes CDR1 MGHDK and CDR2 SYGVNS. The CDR3 sequence holds 16 residues, the cysteine and phenylalanine included. Only the CDR3 part of the read is kept: 48 bases, read in frame from the first base. Recombination linked TRBV25-1 to TRBJ2-1, and 8 junction bases match TRBD2. The sequenced sample was blood, either unsorted or a sorted T cell fraction (not recorded which). This TCR derives from a male donor with ankylosing spondylitis or in good health (not recorded which). This receptor has the CDR3 CASRKTGTSSYNEQFF. In nucleotide form, the sequence is TGTGCCAGCAGAAAGACCGGGACTAGCTCCTACAATGAGCAGTTCTTC. With the portions outside the CDR3 filled from the reference TRBV25-1 and TRBJ2-1 genes, the complete variable region becomes EADIYQTPRYLVIGTGKKITLECSQTMGHDKMYWYQQDPGMELHLIHYSYGVNSTEKGDLSSESTVSRIRTEHFPLTLESARPSHTSQYLCASRKTGTSSYNEQFFGPGTRLTVL.